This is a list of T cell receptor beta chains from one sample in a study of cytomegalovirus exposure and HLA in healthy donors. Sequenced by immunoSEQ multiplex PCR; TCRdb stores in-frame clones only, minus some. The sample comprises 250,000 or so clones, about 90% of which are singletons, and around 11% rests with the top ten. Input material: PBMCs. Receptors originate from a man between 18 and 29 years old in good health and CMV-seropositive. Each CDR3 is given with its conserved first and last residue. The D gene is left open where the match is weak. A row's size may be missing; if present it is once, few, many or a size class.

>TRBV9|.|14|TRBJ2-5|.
CASSGRRGEETQYF
TGTGCCAGCAGTGGTAGGCGCGGGGAAGAGACCCAGTACTTC
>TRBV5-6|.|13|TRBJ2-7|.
CASSLAAGVEQYF
TGTGCCAGCAGCTTGGCCGCAGGGGTCGAGCAGTACTTC
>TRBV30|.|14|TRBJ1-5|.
CAWSTGVGNQPQHF
TGTGCCTGGAGTACGGGAGTGGGGAATCAGCCCCAGCATTTT
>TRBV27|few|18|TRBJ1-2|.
CASSLLGMVGQTNYGYTF
TGTGCCAGCAGTTTATTGGGAATGGTGGGGCAGACTAACTATGGCTACACCTTC
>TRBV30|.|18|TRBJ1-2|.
CAWAYLATLSKVFGGYTF
TGTGCCTGGGCGTACCTGGCAACTCTCTCAAAAGTATTTGGTGGCTACACCTTC
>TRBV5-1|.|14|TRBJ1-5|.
CASSLGTGNQPQHF
TGCGCCAGCAGCTTGGGGACAGGCAATCAGCCCCAGCATTTT
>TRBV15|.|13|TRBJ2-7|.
CATSAGASGEQYF
TGTGCCACCAGCGCCGGAGCGTCCGGGGAGCAGTACTTC
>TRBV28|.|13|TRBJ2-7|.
CASSLIGEYEQYF
TGTGCCAGCAGTTTAATCGGGGAGTACGAGCAGTACTTC
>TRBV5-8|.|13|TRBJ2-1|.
CASTGRSYNEQFF
TGTGCCAGCACAGGGCGCTCCTACAATGAGCAGTTCTTC
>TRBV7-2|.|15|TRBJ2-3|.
CASSLQARRGDTQYF
TGTGCCAGCAGCTTACAGGCAAGGCGGGGAGATACGCAGTATTTT
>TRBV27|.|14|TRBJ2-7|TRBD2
CASSFSAGGGEQYF
TGTGCCAGCAGTTTCTCGGCGGGAGGTGGCGAGCAGTACTTC
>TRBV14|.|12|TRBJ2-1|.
CASSPSWGEQFF
TGTGCCAGCAGTCCTAGCTGGGGTGAGCAGTTCTTC
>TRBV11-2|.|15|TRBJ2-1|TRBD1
CASSLEDRGHHEQFF
TGTGCCAGCAGCTTAGAGGACAGGGGGCATCATGAGCAGTTCTTC
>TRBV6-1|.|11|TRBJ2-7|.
CASRYSAEQYF
TGTGCCAGCAGGTATAGCGCCGAGCAGTACTTC
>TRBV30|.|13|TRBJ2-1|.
CALRAGDYNEQFF
TGTGCCCTCAGGGCAGGGGACTACAATGAGCAGTTCTTC
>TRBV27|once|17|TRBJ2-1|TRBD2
CASSGLAGAYSYNEQFF
TGTGCCAGCAGCGGACTAGCGGGAGCCTACTCCTACAATGAGCAGTTCTTC
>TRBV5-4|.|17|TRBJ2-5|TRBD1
CASSRTITQGTPETQYF
TGTGCCAGCAGCCGGACAATCACACAGGGGACCCCGGAGACCCAGTACTTC
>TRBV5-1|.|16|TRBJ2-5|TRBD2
CASSPGLAGGRETQYF
TGCGCCAGCAGCCCCGGACTAGCGGGAGGGCGGGAGACCCAGTACTTC
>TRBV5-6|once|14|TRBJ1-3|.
CASSFKGLGNTIYF
TGTGCCAGCAGCTTTAAAGGGCTTGGAAACACCATATATTTT
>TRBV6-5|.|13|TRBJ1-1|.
CACGGAKDTEAFF
TGTGCGTGCGGGGGGGCGAAGGACACTGAAGCTTTCTTT
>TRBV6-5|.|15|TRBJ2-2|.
CASRRLRRGTGELFF
TGTGCCAGCAGGAGACTCCGGCGGGGCACCGGGGAGCTGTTTTTT
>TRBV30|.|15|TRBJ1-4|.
CAWSPPRTTNEKLFF
TGTGCCTGGAGTCCACCTAGAACAACTAATGAAAAACTGTTTTTT
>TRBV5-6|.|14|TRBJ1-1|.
CASSLAQGNTEAFF
TGTGCCAGCAGCTTGGCCCAAGGGAACACTGAAGCTTTCTTT
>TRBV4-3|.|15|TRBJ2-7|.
CASSQDQGNAQEQYF
TGCGCCAGCAGCCAAGATCAGGGCAACGCGCAAGAGCAGTACTTC
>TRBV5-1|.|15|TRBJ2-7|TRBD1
CASSLGQGVIYEQYF
TGCGCCAGCAGCTTGGGACAGGGGGTTATCTACGAGCAGTACTTC
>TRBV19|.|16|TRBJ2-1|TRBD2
CASSAGGAGAYNEQFF
TGTGCCAGTAGTGCCGGGGGGGCGGGAGCCTACAATGAGCAGTTCTTC
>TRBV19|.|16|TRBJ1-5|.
CASRTSSGAYNQPQHF
TGTGCCAGTAGAACCTCATCAGGGGCCTACAATCAGCCCCAGCATTTT
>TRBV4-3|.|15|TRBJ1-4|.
CASSRQPGYNEKLFF
TGCGCCAGCAGCCGCCAGCCGGGGTACAATGAAAAACTGTTTTTT
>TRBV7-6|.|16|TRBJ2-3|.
CASSLGVRAGADTQYF
TGTGCCAGCAGCTTAGGTGTTAGGGCTGGCGCAGATACGCAGTATTTT
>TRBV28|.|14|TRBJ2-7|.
CASSLSLRRTEQYF
TGTGCCAGCAGTTTATCTCTTAGGAGGACCGAGCAGTACTTC
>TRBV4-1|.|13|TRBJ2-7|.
CASSQGQGLEQYF
TGCGCCAGCAGCCAAGGCCAGGGACTCGAGCAGTACTTC
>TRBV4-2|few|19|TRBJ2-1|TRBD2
CASSQDLALTSGRLNEQFF
TGTGCCAGCAGCCAAGACTTGGCCTTGACTAGCGGGAGACTAAATGAGCAGTTCTTC
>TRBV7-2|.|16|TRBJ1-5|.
CASSLVLGAGNQPQHF
TGTGCCAGCAGCTTAGTATTGGGGGCCGGCAATCAGCCCCAGCATTTT
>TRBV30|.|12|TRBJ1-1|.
CAWSGNQNEAFF
TGTGCCTGGAGTGGAAACCAGAATGAAGCTTTCTTT
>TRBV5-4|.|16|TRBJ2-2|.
CASSLDRTTDTGELFF
TGTGCCAGCAGCTTGGATAGGACTACCGACACCGGGGAGCTGTTTTTT
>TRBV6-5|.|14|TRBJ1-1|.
CASSYSGESTEAFF
TGTGCCAGCAGTTACTCGGGGGAGTCCACTGAAGCTTTCTTT
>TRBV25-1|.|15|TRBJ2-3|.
CASSVGREYTDTQYF
TGTGCCAGCAGTGTCGGTCGGGAATACACAGATACGCAGTATTTT
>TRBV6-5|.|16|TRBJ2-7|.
CASSYSKGRVSYEQYF
TGTGCCAGCAGTTACTCTAAGGGACGGGTATCCTACGAGCAGTACTTC
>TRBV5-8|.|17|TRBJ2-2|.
CASSLAYGSINAGELFF
TGTGCCAGCAGCTTGGCTTACGGGAGTATCAATGCCGGGGAGCTGTTTTTT